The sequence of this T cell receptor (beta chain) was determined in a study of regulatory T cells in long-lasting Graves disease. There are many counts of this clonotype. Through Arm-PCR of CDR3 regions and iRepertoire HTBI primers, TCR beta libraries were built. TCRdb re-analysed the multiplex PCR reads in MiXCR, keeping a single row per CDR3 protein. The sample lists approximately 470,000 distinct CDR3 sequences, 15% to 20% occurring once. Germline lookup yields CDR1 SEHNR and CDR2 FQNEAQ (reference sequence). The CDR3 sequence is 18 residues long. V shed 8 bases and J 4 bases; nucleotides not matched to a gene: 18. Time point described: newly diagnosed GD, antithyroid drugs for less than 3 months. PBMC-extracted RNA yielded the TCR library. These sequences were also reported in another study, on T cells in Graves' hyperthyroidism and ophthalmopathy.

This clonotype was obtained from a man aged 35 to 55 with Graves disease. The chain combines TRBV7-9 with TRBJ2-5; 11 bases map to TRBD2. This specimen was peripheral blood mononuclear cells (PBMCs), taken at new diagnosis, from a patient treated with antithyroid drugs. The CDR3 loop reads CASGGFTGLAARGETQYF. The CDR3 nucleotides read TGTGCCAGCGGAGGATTTACGGGACTAGCGGCCCGAGGAGAGACCCAGTACTTC.